A single sample is the source of the 27 T cell receptor beta chains below, sequenced in a study of T-cell reconstitution after alpha-beta-depleted transplantation in children. Preparation of the TCRbeta library used unique molecular identifiers. TCRdb used MiXCR to reprocess the PCR reads, holding one entry per CDR3 protein. The sample comprises about 500,000 distinct CDR3 sequences, about 30% of which are singletons, and 2% to 2.5% rests with the top ten. The sample consisted of PBMCs from the stem cell graft donor, taken from the stem cell graft. These receptors all stem from a human donor who donated a stem cell graft to a child with aplastic anemia.

The gene calls are TRBV3-1 and TRBJ2-2; possible D gene TRBD2, 7 bases. The CDR3 runs to 17 residues. Germline CDR1 reads LGHDT; CDR2 reads YNNKEL (reference sequence). The germline V and J ends were trimmed by 8 bases and 6 bases, with 25 bases remaining between them. In nucleotides, the CDR3 is TGTGCCAGCTGCAAAGATCGAGGCGGGGGCAGGGCCGGGGAGCTGTTTTTT. This translates into CASCKDRGGGRAGELFF.

This clonotype was observed a handful of times. The genes are TRBV10-3 and TRBJ2-1; 10 nucleotides line up with TRBD2. Germline-derived CDR1 and CDR2 are ENHRY and SYGVKD. V gave up 6 bases and J gave up 3 bases; unmatched junction bases: 2. The CDR3 is 14 amino acids. The CDR3 region has the DNA TGTGCCATCAGCATAGCGGGAGGCTACAATGAGCAGTTCTTC. It yields the protein CAISIAGGYNEQFF.

This chain links TRBV6-1 with TRBJ2-1, with D possibly matching TRBD1 (6 bases). The ends were cut back, 7 bases at V and 3 bases at J, with 16 bases in the middle. Germline CDR1 is MNHNS and CDR2 is SASEGT. The CDR3 extends over 15 amino acids. As DNA, the CDR3 is TGTGCCAGCATCACAGGGTATTCATACTACAATGAGCAGTTCTTC. As protein: CASITGYSYYNEQFF.

The genes are TRBV5-1 and TRBJ2-1, with D hard to call. Trimming took off 1 base at V and 3 bases at J, with 11 bases between the two ends. This CDR3 has 15 amino acids. Germline CDR1 SGHRS, CDR2 YFSETQ. This CDR3 reads CASSLLPKDYNEQFF. The CDR3 DNA is TGCGCCAGCAGCTTGCTTCCGAAGGACTACAATGAGCAGTTCTTC.

The sample holds one count of this clonotype. The chain carries TRBV20-1 and TRBJ1-1; a weak D match, TRBD1 (5 bases). The length of the CDR3 is 15 residues. V was trimmed by 0 bases and J by 3 bases, leaving 14 bases between them. Germline V gives CDR1 DFQATT, CDR2 SNEGSKA (reference sequence). Written as DNA, the CDR3 is TGCAGTGCTAGAGACCCGGGGGGACGGGACACTGAAGCTTTCTTT. The encoded protein is CSARDPGGRDTEAFF.

This clonotype was picked up a small number of times. The V gene is TRBV6-5, the J gene TRBJ1-6; unclear D gene. Germline-derived CDR1 and CDR2 are MNHEY and SVGAGI. There are 13 residues in the CDR3. V shed 3 bases and J shed 6 bases, with 6 bases lying between them. As DNA, the CDR3 is TGTGCCAGCAGTTATGAATTTAATTCACCCCTCCACTTT. It translates to CASSYEFNSPLHF.

The J gene is TRBJ2-3, the V gene TRBV12-3 or TRBV12-4; 7 bases agree with TRBD2. Trimming at V came to 5 bases and at J to 3 bases, leaving 8 bases not matched to a gene. This CDR3 has 15 residues. CDR3 sequence: CASSLGLGPTDTQYF. The CDR3 DNA sequence: TGTGCCAGCAGTCTTGGACTAGGTCCTACAGATACGCAGTATTTT.

This clonotype was recorded a few times. The chain has TRBV12-3 or TRBV12-4 and TRBJ1-4; D perhaps matches TRBD1 (5 bases). The CDR3 covers 13 residues. V was pared by 9 bases and J by 7 bases, with 15 bases between. The DNA of the CDR3 is TGTGCCAGTGCCCGGGACGGCCTTGAAAAACTGTTTTTT. It codes for CASARDGLEKLFF.

This clonotype was counted a few times. CDR3 coding DNA: TGTGCCAGCAGTTTTCGGCCCAGGACTAATGAGCAGTTCTTC. Translating it yields CASSFRPRTNEQFF. The chain links TRBV28 to TRBJ2-1; D possibly corresponds to TRBD2 (5 bases). Trimming cost V 3 bases and J 7 bases, with 13 bases left between them. The CDR3 contains 14 residues. Germline assignment: CDR1 MDHEN and CDR2 SYDVKM.

The chain employs TRBV5-5 and TRBJ2-5; 10 bases fit TRBD2. With 5 bases clipped from V and 5 bases from J, the junction kept 9 bases outside the gene matches. The CDR3 runs to 15 residues. Germline assignment: CDR1 SGHKS and CDR2 YYEKEE (reference sequence). CDR3 DNA: TGTGCCAGCAGTTTACCTAGCGGGAGCTTTGAGACCCAGTACTTC. Amino acid sequence: CASSLPSGSFETQYF. Full variable domain (remainder filled in from reference TRBV5-5 and TRBJ2-5): DAGVTQSPTHLIKTRGQQVTLRCSPISGHKSVSWYQQVLGQGPQFIFQYYEKEERGRGNFPDRFSARQFPNYSSELNVNALLLGDSALYLCASSLPSGSFETQYFGPGTRLLVL.

The chain couples TRBV14 to TRBJ2-2; no clear D. Looked up from germline, CDR1 is SGHDN and CDR2 is FVKESK. The germline V and J ends were trimmed by 1 base and 7 bases, with 7 bases remaining between them. The CDR3 consists of 13 residues. CDR3 residues: CASSQVVFGELFF. CDR3 bases: TGTGCCAGCAGCCAAGTAGTTTTCGGGGAGCTGTTTTTT.

This rearrangement joins TRBV2 to TRBJ2-3, with 9 bases fitting TRBD1. CDR3 length equals 17 residues. Germline lookup yields CDR1 SNHLY and CDR2 FYNNEI. Unmatched junction bases numbered 11, after V lost 5 bases and J lost 2 bases. The DNA of the CDR3 is TGTGCCAGCAGTCGCTTCCGGGACAGGGCTTTCACAGATACGCAGTATTTT. This sequence encodes CASSRFRDRAFTDTQYF. The entire variable domain, with the rest obtained from reference TRBV2 and TRBJ2-3, is as follows: EPEVTQTPSHQVTQMGQEVILRCVPISNHLYFYWYRQILGQKVEFLVSFYNNEISEKSEIFDDQFSVERPDGSNFTLKIRSTKLEDSAMYFCASSRFRDRAFTDTQYFGPGTRLTVL.

There are a few counts of this clonotype. V gene TRBV11-3 combines with J gene TRBJ2-3; 7 positions agree with TRBD2. The V segment lost 1 base and the J segment 2 bases; nucleotides outside the gene matches: 3. Looked up from germline, CDR1 is SGHNT and CDR2 is YENEEA. CDR3 length equals 15 residues. The DNA for the CDR3 is TGTGCCAGCAGCTTAGGGGGAGGGAACACAGATACGCAGTATTTT. It translates to CASSLGGGNTDTQYF.

The V gene is TRBV7-2, the J gene TRBJ2-5; TRBD1 matches 9 bases. Trimming removed 1 base from V and 4 bases from J; junction bases left unmatched: 4. CDR3 length equals 15 residues. The germline gives CDR1 SGHTA, CDR2 FQGNSA. CDR3 protein: CASSLGTGVGETQYF. As DNA, the CDR3 is TGTGCCAGCAGCTTAGGGACAGGGGTAGGAGAGACCCAGTACTTC.

The rearrangement links TRBV9 to TRBJ1-1; D is possibly TRBD1 (5 bases). The CDR3 is made up of 13 amino acids. Germline CDR1 SGDLS, CDR2 YYNGEE. The germline V and J ends were trimmed by 4 bases and 3 bases, with 10 bases remaining between them. CDR3 amino acids: CASSITRDTEAFF. CDR3 DNA: TGTGCCAGCAGCATTACCAGGGACACTGAAGCTTTCTTT.

For this clonotype: A read error may account for a junction end that differs from germline. The V and J genes are TRBV29-1 and TRBJ2-5; D perhaps matches TRBD1 (6 bases). CDR1 and CDR2 from the germline V gene are SQVTM and ANQGSEA. The CDR3 totals 12 residues. CDR3 DNA sequence: TGCAGCGCGGGACAAGGGGCCGGGACCCGGTACTTC. It is translated as CSAGQGAGTRYF.

For this clonotype: One end of the junction varies from germline; a read error may be responsible. V usage is TRBV12-3 or TRBV12-4 and J usage is TRBJ2-5, with D perhaps matching TRBD2 (5 bases). The CDR3 has 14 residues. CDR3 loop: CASIESSAQDTQYF. The CDR3 DNA reads TGTGCCAGCATCGAAAGTAGCGCCCAAGATACCCAGTACTTC.

This chain links TRBV7-2 with TRBJ2-3; D not resolved. This CDR3 is built from 13 residues. V lost 5 bases and J 3 bases, leaving 9 bases between the germline ends. CDR1 SGHTA and CDR2 FQGNSA come from the germline V gene. CDR3 bases: TGTGCCAGCAGCACCTGGAAAACAGATACGCAGTATTTT. Its protein is CASSTWKTDTQYF.

The chain couples TRBV12-3 or TRBV12-4 to TRBJ2-4; weak D call: TRBD1 (6 bases). V was pared by 7 bases and J by 3 bases, with 13 bases between. CDR3 size: 14 residues. CDR3: CASTISGVKNIQYF. The CDR3 nucleotides read TGTGCCAGCACTATATCAGGGGTCAAAAACATTCAGTACTTC.

The chain employs TRBV5-5 and TRBJ2-7; TRBD1 agrees at 8 bases. This CDR3 has 15 amino acids. The junction had 9 bases not matched to a gene; V was cut back by 3 bases and J by 4 bases. CDR1 SGHKS and CDR2 YYEKEE come from the germline V gene (reference sequence). The CDR3 DNA is TGTGCCAGCAGCTGGGGGGCAGGGGGCGGATACGAGCAGTACGTC. It translates to CASSWGAGGGYEQYV.

There are a few counts of this clonotype. V gene TRBV20-1 combines with J gene TRBJ1-5, with a tentative D call TRBD1 (6 bases). Germline V CDR1 and CDR2: DFQATT, SNEGSKA (reference sequence). The CDR3 has 18 residues. V lost 0 bases and J 0 bases, leaving 18 bases between the germline ends. CDR3 coding DNA: TGCAGTGCTAGAGATTCAGGTTTGGGACAAGTTAGCAATCAGCCCCAGCATTTT. It encodes CSARDSGLGQVSNQPQHF.

The rearrangement joins TRBV3-1 to TRBJ2-5, with 10 bases identical to TRBD2. The germline CDR1 and CDR2 sequences are LGHDT and YNNKEL (reference sequence). Trimming at V came to 4 bases and at J to 5 bases, leaving 10 bases not matched to a gene. The CDR3 consists of 16 residues. The CDR3, as DNA: TGTGCCAGCAGCCGCCAGCGGGAGGGCCGGGAGGAGACCCAGTACTTC. Its translation: CASSRQREGREETQYF.

The rearrangement links TRBV9 to TRBJ2-7; 7 positions agree with TRBD2. With V trimmed by 5 bases and J by 5 bases, 7 bases remained unmatched. The germline V gene has CDR1 SGDLS and CDR2 YYNGEE. The CDR3 spans 13 residues. CDR3 region: CASSGGAGDEQYF. The CDR3 DNA reads TGTGCCAGCAGTGGAGGGGCGGGAGACGAGCAGTACTTC.

This chain joins TRBV18 and TRBJ1-5; D is uncertain. The CDR3 sequence is 14 residues long. Per the germline V gene, CDR1 is KGHSH and CDR2 is LQKENI. V was shortened by 2 bases and J by 5 bases, with 10 bases between the two germline ends. The CDR3 region is CASSPSTLDQPQHF. CDR3 DNA: TGTGCCAGCTCACCATCAACATTAGATCAGCCCCAGCATTTT. The variable domain in full, with the rest retrieved from reference TRBV18 and TRBJ1-5, is NAGVMQNPRHLVRRRGQEARLRCSPMKGHSHVYWYRQLPEEGLKFMVYLQKENIIDESGMPKERFSAEFPKEGPSILRIQQVVRGDSAAYFCASSPSTLDQPQHFGDGTRLSIL.

This clonotype was seen a few times. V gene TRBV7-2 combines with J gene TRBJ1-2; D may be TRBD1 (5 bases). The CDR3 runs to 11 residues. Germline V CDR1 and CDR2: SGHTA, FQGNSA. Between the trimmed V and J ends, which lost 5 bases and 8 bases, there was a span of 9 bases. The CDR3 reads CASSVGGGYTF. Written as DNA, the CDR3 is TGTGCCAGCAGCGTTGGGGGGGGCTACACCTTC.

This chain uses TRBV27 with TRBJ2-7, with TRBD1 identical over 7 bases. This CDR3 region has 12 residues. V trimming: 2 bases; J trimming: 5 bases; junction bases outside the gene matches: 0. Germline V gene sequence: CDR1 MNHEY, CDR2 SMNVEV (reference sequence). The CDR3 bases are TGTGCCAGCAGTTTAACAGGGGACGAGCAGTACTTC. Residues: CASSLTGDEQYF.

This clonotype appeared a few times. The chain employs TRBV29-1 and TRBJ2-7, with 8 bases identical to TRBD2. Germline V CDR1 and CDR2: SQVTM, ANQGSEA. V lost 7 bases to trimming and J lost 0 bases; unmatched junction nucleotides: 8. The CDR3 length is 14 residues. The CDR3 nucleotides read TGCAGCGCCAAGACTAGCGTAGACTCCTACGAGCAGTACGTC. This gives the protein CSAKTSVDSYEQYV.